This T cell receptor (beta chain) was captured by sequencing in a study of blood T cell repertoires in COVID-19. Study-wide background: Samples of COVID-19 (acute and convalescent) were obtained from the United States, Italy and Spain. Nucleic acid was either cDNA or gDNA, and it came from T cells, B-cell-depleted T cells, or PBMCs.

Per the study methods: Estimates of nucleated cell counts were drawn from the amplification of reference gene primers. Only in-frame clones appear in the TCRdb table, and some are missing; sequencing was by immunoSEQ multiplex PCR. V and J calls plus clone size are reproduced from that table; the DNA served to infer D and trimming. The sample holds 65,000 to 85,000 clones, roughly nine tenths seen once. Germline V gives CDR1 MNHEY, CDR2 SMNVEV (reference sequence). The CDR3 is 19 residues long. V lost 2 bases, J lost 0 bases, and 11 bases stayed unmatched. This clone came up a few times. This sequence was found in a man in his fifties or sixties with acute or convalescent COVID-19. The chain has TRBV27 and TRBJ2-4, with 9 positions matching TRBD1. Sequencing used peripheral blood. CDR3 sequence (DNA): TGTGCCAGCAGTTTAACCGGGACAGGGACCCTGCTAGCCAAAAACATTCAGTACTTC. This encodes CASSLTGTGTLLAKNIQYF.